A single TCR beta chain is shown here with its context. Its antigen is not known. The data were taken from a study of cytomegalovirus exposure and HLA in healthy donors. General observations from the study: A later analysis found most CMV-associated TCR beta chains apparently HLA-restricted.

The primer mix had 60 Vbeta and 13 Jbeta primers. Under the authors' procedure: About 11 million of the 80 million or so unique TCR beta chains counted in a later analysis were shared. Assay: immunoSEQ multiplex PCR; the TCRdb copy retains only in-frame clones and omits some. Clonal size and the V and J genes are those of that table, whereas D and trimming came from the DNA. Altogether under 60,000 clones are present, roughly 80% being singletons, with the ten largest covering roughly 3.4%. Sequences were obtained from PBMCs. The clonotype was recovered from a middle-aged woman in good health and CMV-seropositive.

CDR3 nucleotides: TGTGCCAGCAGCGACTCAGTAGGGGCGGGGGAGCAGTACTTC. It encodes CASSDSVGAGEQYF. This sequence joins TRBV7-2 and TRBJ2-7, with D possibly being TRBD2 (6 bases). This CDR3 is 14 amino acids long. CDR1 is SGHTA, CDR2 FQGNSA, per germline. The V and J ends lost 5 bases and 7 bases respectively, with 18 bases between them.